This entry describes one T cell receptor beta chain. The assay was immunoSEQ multiplex PCR, and TCRdb's table has in-frame clones only and misses some. The sample has 250,000 to 300,000 clones; about nine tenths are singletons. This specimen belongs to a study of blood T cell repertoires in COVID-19. Overall study context: Donors in the United States, Italy and Spain gave samples during acute or convalescent COVID-19.

Grouping used clinical history reported by participants in a survey and questionnaire. There are 14 residues in the CDR3. Germline V gene sequence: CDR1 LGHDT, CDR2 YNNKEL (reference sequence). V trimming: 4 bases; J trimming: 2 bases; junction bases outside the gene matches: 5. This sequence joins TRBV3-1 (or the pseudogene TRBV3-2) and TRBJ2-7; TRBD1 matches at 7 bases. The source of this sequence is a woman aged 40 to 49 who had recovered from COVID-19. Sample: PBMCs or T cells enriched from blood (not recorded which). The CDR3 coding sequence is TGTGCCAGCAGCCTAAAGACAGGGCCCTACGAGCAGTACTTC. As protein: CASSLKTGPYEQYF.